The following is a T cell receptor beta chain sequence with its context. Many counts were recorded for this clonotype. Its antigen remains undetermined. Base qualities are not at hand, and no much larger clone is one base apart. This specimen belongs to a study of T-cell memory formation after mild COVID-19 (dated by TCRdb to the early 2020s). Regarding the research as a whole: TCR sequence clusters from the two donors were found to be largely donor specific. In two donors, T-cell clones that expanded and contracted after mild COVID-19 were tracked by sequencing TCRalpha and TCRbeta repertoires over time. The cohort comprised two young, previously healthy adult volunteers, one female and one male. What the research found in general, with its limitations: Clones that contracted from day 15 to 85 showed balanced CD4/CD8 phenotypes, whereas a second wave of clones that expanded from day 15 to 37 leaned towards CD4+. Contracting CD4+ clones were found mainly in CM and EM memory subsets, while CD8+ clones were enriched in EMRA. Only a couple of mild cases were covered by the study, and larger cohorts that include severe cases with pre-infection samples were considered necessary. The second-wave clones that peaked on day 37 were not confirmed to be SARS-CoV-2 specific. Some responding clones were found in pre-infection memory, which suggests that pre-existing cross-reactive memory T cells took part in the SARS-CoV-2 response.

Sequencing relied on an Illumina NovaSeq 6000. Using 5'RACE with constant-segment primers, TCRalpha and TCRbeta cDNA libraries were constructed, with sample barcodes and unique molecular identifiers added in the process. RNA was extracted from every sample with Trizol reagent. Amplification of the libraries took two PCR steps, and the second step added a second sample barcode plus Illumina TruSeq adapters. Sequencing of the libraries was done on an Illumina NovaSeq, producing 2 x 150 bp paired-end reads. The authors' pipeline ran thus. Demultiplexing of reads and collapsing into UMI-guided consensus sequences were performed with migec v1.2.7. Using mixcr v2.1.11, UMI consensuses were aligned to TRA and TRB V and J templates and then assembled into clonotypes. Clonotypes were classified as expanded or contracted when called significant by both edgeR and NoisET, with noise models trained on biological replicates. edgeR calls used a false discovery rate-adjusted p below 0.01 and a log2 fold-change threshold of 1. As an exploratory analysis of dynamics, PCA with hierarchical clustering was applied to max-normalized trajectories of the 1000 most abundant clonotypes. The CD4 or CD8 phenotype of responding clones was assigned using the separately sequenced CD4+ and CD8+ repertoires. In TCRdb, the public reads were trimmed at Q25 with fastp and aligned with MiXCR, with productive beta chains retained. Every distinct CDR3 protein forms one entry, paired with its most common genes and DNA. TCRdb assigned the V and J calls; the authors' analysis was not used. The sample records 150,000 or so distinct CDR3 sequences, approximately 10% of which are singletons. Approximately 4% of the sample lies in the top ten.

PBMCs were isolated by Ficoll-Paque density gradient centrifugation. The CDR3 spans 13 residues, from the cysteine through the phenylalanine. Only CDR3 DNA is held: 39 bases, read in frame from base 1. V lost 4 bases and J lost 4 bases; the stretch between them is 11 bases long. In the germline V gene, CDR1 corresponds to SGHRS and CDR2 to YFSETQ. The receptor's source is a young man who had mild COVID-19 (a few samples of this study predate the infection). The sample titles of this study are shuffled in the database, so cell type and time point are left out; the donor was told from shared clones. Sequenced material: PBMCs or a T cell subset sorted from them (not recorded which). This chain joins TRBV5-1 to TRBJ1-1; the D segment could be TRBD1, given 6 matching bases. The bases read TGCGCCAGCAGCCCCAGGGGAGGCACTGAAGCTTTCTTT. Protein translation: CASSPRGGTEAFF.